A single sample gave rise to the 21 T cell receptor beta chains below, sequenced in a study of T cell changes during pregnancy in multiple sclerosis. Measured with immunoSEQ multiplex PCR; TCRdb has only the in-frame clones, and not every one. The sample lists over 35,000 clones, around 90% occurring once. The sample was CD4+ T cells from peripheral blood mononuclear cells, taken in the third trimester of pregnancy. Receptors were obtained from a female donor with multiple sclerosis, enrolled in a pregnancy study.

The rearrangement joins TRBV6-5 to TRBJ2-5; D is undetermined. CDR3 length equals 13 residues. In germline, CDR1 is MNHEY, CDR2 SVGAGI. V lost 4 bases and J lost 0, with 6 bases in between. CDR3 amino acids: CASSLGHQETQYF. The CDR3 DNA reads TGTGCCAGCAGTTTGGGCCACCAAGAGACCCAGTACTTC.

The chain couples TRBV27 to TRBJ2-2, with 7 bases aligning to TRBD2. Germline CDR1 is MNHEY and CDR2 is SMNVEV (reference sequence). The V gene end was trimmed by 4 bases and the J gene end by 1 base; junction bases not matched to a gene: 3. The CDR3 consists of 15 residues. This CDR3 is CASSWGRGNTGELFF. Here the CDR3 DNA reads TGTGCCAGCAGTTGGGGGAGGGGGAACACCGGGGAGCTGTTTTTT.

This clone was recorded only once. The chain carries TRBV30 and TRBJ2-7; D not resolved. Trimming took 2 bases from V and 3 from J, leaving 5 bases between them. This CDR3 is 11 amino acids long. Germline CDR1 reads GTSNPN; CDR2 reads SVGIG (reference sequence). The chain's CDR3 is CAWSPLYEQYF. Here the CDR3 DNA reads TGTGCCTGGAGTCCCCTCTACGAGCAGTACTTC.

The genes are TRBV6-1 and TRBJ1-1, with D unclear. The CDR3 length is 13 residues. Looked up from germline, CDR1 is MNHNS and CDR2 is SASEGT. The ends were cut back, 6 bases at V and 4 bases at J, with 12 bases in the middle. The CDR3, as DNA: TGTGCCAGCAGGGAGAGGGCCGCCACTGAAGCTTTCTTT. It encodes CASRERAATEAFF.

The V gene is TRBV18, the J gene TRBJ1-1; no reliable D call. Germline V gene data show CDR1 as KGHSH and CDR2 as LQKENI. V lost 7 bases and J lost 0, with 6 bases in between. The CDR3 has 12 residues. CDR3: CASYQVNTEAFF. Here the CDR3 DNA reads TGTGCCAGCTATCAGGTGAACACTGAAGCTTTCTTT.

The chain combines TRBV7-2 with TRBJ2-3; the D is unclear. The CDR3 runs to 15 residues. V dropped 1 base and J dropped 2 bases, with 10 bases sitting between them. Germline V CDR1 and CDR2: SGHTA, FQGNSA. The CDR3 sequence is CASSLGIRVTDTQYF. CDR3 nucleotides: TGTGCCAGCAGCTTAGGAATACGGGTCACAGATACGCAGTATTTT.

The V call is TRBV5-4, the J call TRBJ2-7; 8 nucleotides align to TRBD2. The CDR3 is 17 amino acids. V dropped 3 bases and J dropped 4; count of bases not matched to a gene: 15. Germline-derived CDR1 and CDR2 are SGHNT and YYREEE (reference sequence). CDR3: CASSSPSSSGNQYEQYF. In DNA form, the CDR3 reads TGTGCCAGCAGCTCCCCCAGTAGTAGCGGGAATCAATACGAGCAGTACTTC. Complete variable domain (other parts from reference TRBV5-4 and TRBJ2-7): ETGVTQSPTHLIKTRGQQVTLRCSSQSGHNTVSWYQQALGQGPQFIFQYYREEENGRGNFPPRFSGLQFPNYSSELNVNALELDDSALYLCASSSPSSSGNQYEQYFGPGTRLTVT.

The chain is built from TRBV2 and TRBJ1-5; D perhaps matches TRBD1 (6 bases). Trimming removed 6 bases at V and 1 base at J, with 13 bases between. Germline V lookup: CDR1 SNHLY, CDR2 FYNNEI. The CDR3 length is 15 residues. The CDR3 protein is CASSQGTGSNQPQHF. The DNA of the CDR3 is TGTGCCAGCAGCCAGGGGACGGGGAGCAATCAGCCCCAGCATTTT.

The chain uses TRBV5-4 and TRBJ2-2, with a tentative D call TRBD2 (7 bases). This CDR3 is 16 amino acids long. CDR1 SGHNT and CDR2 YYREEE come from the germline V gene (reference sequence). Trimming removed 4 bases at V and 5 bases at J, with 18 bases between. CDR3 nucleotide sequence: TGTGCCAGCAGCCCGCCTACGGGGGGCGTAACCGGGGAGCTGTTTTTT. This sequence encodes CASSPPTGGVTGELFF.

The chain joins TRBV4-1 to TRBJ2-1; 8 positions match TRBD1. Germline values: CDR1 MGHRA, CDR2 YSYEKL. The CDR3 has 17 residues. The junction had 7 bases not matched to a gene; V was cut back by 1 base and J by 2 bases. The CDR3 DNA reads TGCGCCAGCAGCCAAGCCTCAGGGGGCGCACCCTACAATGAGCAGTTCTTC. Its protein product is CASSQASGGAPYNEQFF.

The chain is built from TRBV28 and TRBJ2-7, with 7 bases identical to TRBD1. V trimming: 6 bases; J trimming: 1 base; junction bases outside the gene matches: 9. CDR1 is MDHEN and CDR2 is SYDVKM in the germline V gene. CDR3 length: 15 amino acids. The CDR3 loop is CASSQTGVISYEQYF. As DNA, the CDR3 is TGTGCCAGCAGCCAAACAGGGGTTATTTCCTACGAGCAGTACTTC. The complete variable domain, with remaining parts taken from reference TRBV28 and TRBJ2-7, reads DVKVTQSSRYLVKRTGEKVFLECVQDMDHENMFWYRQDPGLGLRLIYFSYDVKMKEKGDIPEGYSVSREKKERFSLILESASTNQTSMYLCASSQTGVISYEQYFGPGTRLTVT.

The rearrangement links TRBV4-1 to TRBJ2-1, with a tentative D call TRBD2 (6 bases). Trimming took off 0 bases at V and 3 bases at J, with 12 bases between the two ends. The CDR3 spans 16 residues. CDR1 and CDR2 (germline): MGHRA, YSYEKL. The CDR3 region is CASSQDDRGGYNEQFF. In nucleotides, the CDR3 is TGCGCCAGCAGCCAAGATGATCGGGGAGGCTACAATGAGCAGTTCTTC.

The CDR3 nucleotides read TGTGCCAGCAGCTTTGAGGGCGGGAGTCATCAGTTCTTC. As protein: CASSFEGGSHQFF. The chain uses TRBV7-2 and TRBJ2-1, with 7 bases lining up with TRBD2. Unmatched junction bases numbered 9, after V lost 3 bases and J lost 13 bases. The CDR3 has 13 residues. The germline V gene encodes CDR1 SGHTA and CDR2 FQGNSA.

This chain uses TRBV7-7 with TRBJ2-5; 7 nucleotides line up with TRBD2. This CDR3 region has 14 residues. Unmatched junction bases numbered 2, after V lost 0 bases and J lost 4 bases. The germline V gene encodes CDR1 SSHAT and CDR2 FNYEAQ (reference sequence). Here the CDR3 DNA reads TGTGCCAGCAGCTTAGCCGGCGGGGGAGAGACCCAGTACTTC. Protein: CASSLAGGGETQYF.

This chain links TRBV7-6 with TRBJ2-3; D perhaps matches TRBD2 (5 bases). V was pared by 5 bases and J by 1 base, with 13 bases between. Germline assignment: CDR1 SGHVS and CDR2 FNYEAQ. This CDR3 spans 15 amino acids. In DNA, the CDR3 is TGTGCCAGCAGCCATTTCGCGGAGGGCACAGATACGCAGTATTTT. Encoded protein: CASSHFAEGTDTQYF.

The rearrangement joins TRBV11-2 to TRBJ2-5; D possibly corresponds to TRBD2 (6 bases). This CDR3 is 15 amino acids long. CDR1 is SGHAT, CDR2 FQNNGV, per germline. Trimming cost V 5 bases and J 5 bases, with 18 bases left between them. CDR3 sequence: CASSPGLETVETQYF. CDR3 sequence (DNA): TGTGCCAGCAGCCCGGGACTCGAAACGGTTGAGACCCAGTACTTC. Looking up the rest from reference TRBV11-2 and TRBJ2-5 gives the full variable domain: EAGVAQSPRYKIIEKRQSVAFWCNPISGHATLYWYQQILGQGPKLLIQFQNNGVVDDSQLPKDRFSAERLKGVDSTLKIQPAKLEDSAVYLCASSPGLETVETQYFGPGTRLLVL.

The chain uses TRBV19 and TRBJ1-1, with TRBD1 as a possible D gene (6 bases). Trimming removed 3 bases from V and 4 bases from J, with 21 bases in between. The germline gives CDR1 LNHDA, CDR2 SQIVND (reference sequence). The CDR3 is 17 residues long. For the CDR3, the DNA is TGTGCCAGTAGTATCCCCGGGCAGGGAGGGGGAGGCACTGAAGCTTTCTTT. The encoded protein is CASSIPGQGGGGTEAFF.

This clone was observed a single time. The chain has TRBV27 and TRBJ2-3; the D is unclear. Trimming cost V 3 bases and J 6 bases, with 13 bases left between them. The CDR3 contains 14 residues. Germline V gives CDR1 MNHEY, CDR2 SMNVEV (reference sequence). Written as DNA, the CDR3 is TGTGCCAGCAGTTTGAGGCCCCTCGGGGATACGCAGTATTTT. Translation: CASSLRPLGDTQYF.

The chain is built from TRBV11-2 and TRBJ2-1; 7 bases fit TRBD2. Germline CDR1 reads SGHAT; CDR2 reads FQNNGV. V shed 5 bases, J shed 0 bases, and the junction held 7 bases outside the gene matches. The CDR3 consists of 16 residues. CDR3 region: CASSPIAGLSYNEQFF. Written as DNA, the CDR3 is TGTGCCAGCAGCCCCATAGCGGGTCTCTCCTACAATGAGCAGTTCTTC.

The chain combines TRBV9 with TRBJ2-2; TRBD2 aligns across 12 bases. This CDR3 is built from 21 residues. The germline V gene encodes CDR1 SGDLS and CDR2 YYNGEE. After removal of 0 bases from V and 1 base from J, the junction contained 13 bases not matched to a gene. The CDR3 spells CASSVAMVVAGLAGNTGELFF. CDR3 in DNA: TGTGCCAGCAGCGTAGCTATGGTGGTGGCGGGACTAGCGGGGAACACCGGGGAGCTGTTTTTT.

The rearrangement links TRBV30 to TRBJ1-1; TRBD1 might be the D (6 bases). Trimming removed 5 bases at V and 8 bases at J, with 9 bases between. Germline CDR1 and CDR2: GTSNPN and SVGIG (reference sequence). This CDR3 contains 10 residues. The CDR3 sequence is CAWAGTEAFF. The CDR3 coding sequence is TGTGCCTGGGCCGGGACAGAAGCTTTCTTT.